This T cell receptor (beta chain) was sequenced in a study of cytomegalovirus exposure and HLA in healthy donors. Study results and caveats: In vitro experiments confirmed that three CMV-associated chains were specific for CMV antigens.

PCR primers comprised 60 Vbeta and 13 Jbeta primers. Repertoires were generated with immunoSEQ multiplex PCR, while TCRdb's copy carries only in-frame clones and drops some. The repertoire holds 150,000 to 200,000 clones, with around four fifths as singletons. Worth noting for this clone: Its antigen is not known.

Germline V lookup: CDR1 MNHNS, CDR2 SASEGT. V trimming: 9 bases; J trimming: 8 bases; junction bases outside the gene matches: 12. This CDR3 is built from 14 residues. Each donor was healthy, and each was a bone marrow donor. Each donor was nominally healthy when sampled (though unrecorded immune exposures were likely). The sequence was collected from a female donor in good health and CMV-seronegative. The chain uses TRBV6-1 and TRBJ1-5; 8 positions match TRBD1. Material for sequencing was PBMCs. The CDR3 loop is CASHQGAWGEPQHF. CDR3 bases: TGTGCCAGTCACCAGGGGGCGTGGGGGGAGCCCCAGCATTTT.